These 17 T cell receptor beta chains originate from one sample sequenced in a study of OX40 agonist ivuxolimab in advanced cancers. The protocol was immunoSEQ multiplex PCR, while the TCRdb copy is restricted to in-frame clones and leaves out a portion. This sample has some 65,000 clones, with roughly 87% found just once. Sample: CD4+ or CD8+ T cells sorted from blood, taken in a trial of the OX40 agonist ivuxolimab. These receptors all come from an adult with an advanced solid tumor such as melanoma, head and neck, liver or kidney cancer.

This chain joins TRBV18 and TRBJ1-1, with 9 bases lining up with TRBD1. The CDR3 contains 16 residues. Germline loops: CDR1 KGHSH, CDR2 LQKENI. V shed 2 bases and J 3 bases; nucleotides not matched to a gene: 7. In DNA, the CDR3 is TGTGCCAGCTCACCAACTTCGAGGACAGGGGACACTGAAGCTTTCTTT. This encodes CASSPTSRTGDTEAFF.

J is TRBJ1-1 and V is TRBV6-1; D is unresolved. Trimming pared 6 bases from V and 1 base from J, leaving 6 bases between. Germline CDR1 MNHNS, CDR2 SASEGT. The CDR3 is 12 amino acids. The CDR3, as DNA: TGTGCCAGCAGAACAGAGAACACTGAAGCTTTCTTT. This codes for CASRTENTEAFF.

The chain joins TRBV5-1 to TRBJ1-2, with D maybe TRBD1 (6 bases). This CDR3 is 16 amino acids long. Trimming stripped 4 bases from V and 0 bases from J, with 16 bases between. Looked up from germline, CDR1 is SGHRS and CDR2 is YFSETQ. Written as DNA, the CDR3 is TGCGCCAGCAGCCTAGGGGGAACTGCAGCTAACTATGGCTACACCTTC. It encodes CASSLGGTAANYGYTF.

The chain combines TRBV5-1 with TRBJ1-3, with D tentatively TRBD1 (6 bases). V was cut by 4 bases and J by 1 base, with 12 bases left in between. This CDR3 is 15 amino acids long. Per germline, CDR1 SGHRS and CDR2 YFSETQ. CDR3 in amino acids: CASSIDRSSGNTIYF. The DNA for the CDR3 is TGCGCCAGCAGCATAGACAGGAGTTCTGGAAACACCATATATTTT.

This clone was observed a handful of times. CDR3 amino acids: CASSLRENAFNKQFF. The CDR3 DNA follows: TGCGCCAGCAGCTTGAGGGAGAACGCTTTTAATAAGCAGTTCTTC. The V call is TRBV5-1, the J call TRBJ2-1; perhaps TRBD2 as D (5 bases). Trimming cost V 1 base and J 11 bases, with 19 bases left between them. CDR3 length equals 15 residues. Germline V gene sequence: CDR1 SGHRS, CDR2 YFSETQ.

The rearrangement links TRBV15 to TRBJ2-1; a possible D gene is TRBD1 (5 bases). Germline CDR1 reads LNHNV; CDR2 reads YYDKDF (reference sequence). This CDR3 spans 15 amino acids. The ends were cut back, 2 bases at V and 2 bases at J, with 10 bases in the middle. CDR3 DNA sequence: TGTGCCACCAGCAGAAGGGGCGGCACCTACAATGAGCAGTTCTTC. It encodes CATSRRGGTYNEQFF.

The chain has TRBV6-1 and TRBJ1-2; tentatively, D is TRBD1 (5 bases). Trimming pared 6 bases from V and 3 bases from J, leaving 11 bases between. From germline, CDR1 is MNHNS and CDR2 SASEGT. The CDR3 covers 13 residues. This CDR3 reads CASRFREDYGYTF. CDR3 DNA sequence: TGTGCCAGCAGATTCAGGGAGGACTATGGCTACACCTTC.

The chain carries TRBV28 and TRBJ2-7; 9 bases fit TRBD1. The germline CDR1 and CDR2 sequences are MDHEN and SYDVKM. Trimming at V came to 6 bases and at J to 1 base, leaving 7 bases not matched to a gene. This CDR3 is 15 amino acids long. CDR3 region: CASSSGTGHSYEQYF. As DNA, the CDR3 is TGTGCCAGCAGCTCCGGGACAGGGCATTCCTACGAGCAGTACTTC.

This clone was seen a few times. The chain recombines TRBV27 with TRBJ1-5, with no clear D. Germline V lookup: CDR1 MNHEY, CDR2 SMNVEV (reference sequence). V was cut by 7 bases and J by 0 bases, with 16 bases left in between. The CDR3 is 16 residues long. Here the CDR3 DNA reads TGTGCCAGCACCTTCCGCGGCGGGAATAGCAATCAGCCCCAGCATTTT. Translated, it gives CASTFRGGNSNQPQHF.

This clone was seen a handful of times. The rearrangement links TRBV2 to TRBJ1-5, with TRBD1 as a possible D gene (5 bases). There are 13 residues in the CDR3. Germline V gene lookup returns CDR1 SNHLY and CDR2 FYNNEI. The V and J ends lost 3 bases and 5 bases respectively, with 8 bases between them. The CDR3 is CASSEGRDQPQHF. In DNA, the CDR3 is TGTGCCAGCAGTGAGGGCAGGGATCAGCCCCAGCATTTT.

The chain carries TRBV11-3 and TRBJ1-1; D remains ambiguous. The CDR3 loop spans 13 amino acids. Germline V gene data show CDR1 as SGHNT and CDR2 as YENEEA. The ends were cut back, 2 bases at V and 5 bases at J, with 9 bases in the middle. As DNA, the CDR3 is TGTGCCAGCAGCTTATTAGCGGGGACTGAAGCTTTCTTT. Translated, it gives CASSLLAGTEAFF.

This clone was seen only once. The rearrangement uses TRBV5-1 and TRBJ1-1; a possible D gene is TRBD1 (5 bases). V was cut by 7 bases and J by 1 base, with 17 bases left in between. This CDR3 has 15 residues. The germline gives CDR1 SGHRS, CDR2 YFSETQ. The CDR3: CASRTKLTENTEAFF. CDR3 nucleotide sequence: TGCGCCAGCCGTACTAAATTGACAGAGAACACTGAAGCTTTCTTT.

V gene TRBV5-1 combines with J gene TRBJ2-1; D assignment may be TRBD1 or TRBD2 (5 bases each). Germline values: CDR1 SGHRS, CDR2 YFSETQ. Trimming stripped 2 bases from V and 9 bases from J, with 18 bases between. The CDR3 runs to 15 residues. The CDR3 bases are TGCGCCAGCAGCTTCGGGGACCAAACACGGGGTGAGCAGTTCTTC. Translation gives CASSFGDQTRGEQFF. The variable domain in full, completed from reference TRBV5-1 and TRBJ2-1, reads KAGVTQTPRYLIKTRGQQVTLSCSPISGHRSVSWYQQTPGQGLQFLFEYFSETQRNKGNFPGRFSGRQFSNSRSEMNVSTLELGDSALYLCASSFGDQTRGEQFFGPGTRLTVL.

The chain is built from TRBV5-1 and TRBJ2-2, with 12 bases identical to TRBD2. The V gene end was trimmed by 5 bases and the J gene end by 6 bases; junction bases not matched to a gene: 5. The CDR3 is made up of 15 amino acids. Germline CDR1 SGHRS, CDR2 YFSETQ. CDR3 coding DNA: TGCGCCAGCAGTATGACTAGCGGGAGTTCCGGGGAGCTGTTTTTT. Amino acids: CASSMTSGSSGELFF.

The chain couples TRBV5-1 to TRBJ2-5; D possibly matches TRBD1 or TRBD2 (5 bases each). Trimming shortened V by 0 bases and J by 7 bases, and 13 bases separated the two germline ends. In germline, CDR1 is SGHRS, CDR2 YFSETQ. CDR3 length: 14 residues. The CDR3: CASSLVQGEGTQYF. The CDR3 nucleotides are TGCGCCAGCAGCTTGGTCCAGGGCGAGGGGACCCAGTACTTC.

V gene TRBV28 combines with J gene TRBJ1-4; 8 nucleotides match TRBD1. The V segment lost 4 bases and the J segment 2 bases; nucleotides outside the gene matches: 3. CDR3 length equals 15 residues. Germline lookup yields CDR1 MDHEN and CDR2 SYDVKM. CDR3 region: CASSSRTGTNEKLFF. The CDR3, as DNA: TGTGCCAGCAGTTCCAGGACAGGGACTAATGAAAAACTGTTTTTT.

This rearrangement joins TRBV7-9 to TRBJ2-2; D is unresolved. The CDR3 runs to 14 residues. Germline V gene lookup returns CDR1 SEHNR and CDR2 FQNEAQ (reference sequence). V shed 0 bases and J shed 5 bases, with 7 bases lying between them. CDR3 DNA: TGTGCCAGCAGCTTAGCCCATTTGACCGGGGAGCTGTTTTTT. Protein: CASSLAHLTGELFF.